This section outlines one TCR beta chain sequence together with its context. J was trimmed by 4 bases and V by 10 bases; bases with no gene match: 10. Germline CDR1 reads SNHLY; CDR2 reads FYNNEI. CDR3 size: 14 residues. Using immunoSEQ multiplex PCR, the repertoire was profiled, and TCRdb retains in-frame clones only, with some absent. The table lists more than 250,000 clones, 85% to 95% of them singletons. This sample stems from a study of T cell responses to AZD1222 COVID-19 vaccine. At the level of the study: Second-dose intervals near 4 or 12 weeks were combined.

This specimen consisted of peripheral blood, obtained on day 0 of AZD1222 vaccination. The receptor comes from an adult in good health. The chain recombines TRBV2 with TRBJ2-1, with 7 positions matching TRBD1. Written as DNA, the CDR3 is TGTGCCACCGCGGACAGGAAACGTTACAATGAGCAGTTCTTC. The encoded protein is CATADRKRYNEQFF.